This T cell receptor beta chain was identified in a study of T cells in Graves' hyperthyroidism and ophthalmopathy. TCR beta CDR3 regions were amplified from RNA. In the first-round RT-PCR of the TCR CDR3, the HTBI primer set was used. In TCRdb, the multiplex PCR reads were re-called with MiXCR into one record per CDR3 protein. The sample includes about 290,000 distinct CDR3 sequences, more than 15% of them seen just once. This clonotype was seen repeatedly, ten times or more. V shed 5 bases and J 6 bases; nucleotides not matched to a gene: 4. Germline lookup yields CDR1 DFQATT and CDR2 SNEGSKA (reference sequence). The CDR3 is 13 amino acids.

Material: blood. The sequence came from a woman aged 60 to 75 with Graves' ophthalmopathy. The chain employs TRBV20-1 and TRBJ1-4; 9 bases are a match to TRBD1. The DNA of the CDR3 is TGCAGTGCTGGACAGGGGATGGATGAAAAACTGTTTTTT. It encodes CSAGQGMDEKLFF.